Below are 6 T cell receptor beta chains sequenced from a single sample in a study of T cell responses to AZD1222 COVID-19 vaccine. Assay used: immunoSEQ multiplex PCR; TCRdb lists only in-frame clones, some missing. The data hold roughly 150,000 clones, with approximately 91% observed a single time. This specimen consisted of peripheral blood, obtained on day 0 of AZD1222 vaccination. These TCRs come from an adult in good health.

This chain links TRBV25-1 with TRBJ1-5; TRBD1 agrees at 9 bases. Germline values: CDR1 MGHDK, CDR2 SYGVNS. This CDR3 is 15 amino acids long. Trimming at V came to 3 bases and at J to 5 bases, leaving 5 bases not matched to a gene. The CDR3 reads CASSETGGSHQPQHF. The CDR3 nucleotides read TGTGCCAGCAGTGAGACAGGGGGAAGTCATCAGCCCCAGCATTTT.

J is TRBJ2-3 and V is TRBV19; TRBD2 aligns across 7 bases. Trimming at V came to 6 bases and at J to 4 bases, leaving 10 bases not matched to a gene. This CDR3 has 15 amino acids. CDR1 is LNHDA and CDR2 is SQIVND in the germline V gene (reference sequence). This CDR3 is CASSVLARGADTQYF. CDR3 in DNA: TGTGCCAGTAGCGTACTAGCGCGGGGCGCAGATACGCAGTATTTT. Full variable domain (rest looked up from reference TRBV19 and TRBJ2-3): DGGITQSPKYLFRKEGQNVTLSCEQNLNHDAMYWYRQDPGQGLRLIYYSQIVNDFQKGDIAEGYSVSREKKESFPLTVTSAQKNPTAFYLCASSVLARGADTQYFGPGTRLTVL.

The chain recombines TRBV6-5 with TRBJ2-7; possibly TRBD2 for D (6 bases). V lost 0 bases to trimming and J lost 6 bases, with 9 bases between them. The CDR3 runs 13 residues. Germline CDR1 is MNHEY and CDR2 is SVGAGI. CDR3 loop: CASSYSNGGEQYF. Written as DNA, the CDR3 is TGTGCCAGCAGTTACTCGAACGGGGGCGAGCAGTACTTC.

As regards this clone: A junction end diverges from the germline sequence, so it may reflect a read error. DNA of the CDR3: TGTGCCAGCAGCCAAGAGGGGGCCTCAAGGAGGGACTTC. Residues: CASSQEGASRRDF. The chain links TRBV3-1 (or the pseudogene TRBV3-2) to TRBJ2-5; D tentatively reads TRBD1 or TRBD2 (6 bases each). Germline CDR1 is LGHDT and CDR2 is YNNKEL (reference sequence). The CDR3 has 13 amino acids.

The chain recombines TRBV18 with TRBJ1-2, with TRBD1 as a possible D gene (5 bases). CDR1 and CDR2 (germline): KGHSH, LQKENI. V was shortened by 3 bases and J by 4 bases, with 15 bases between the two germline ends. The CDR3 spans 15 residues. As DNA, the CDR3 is TGTGCCAGCTCACCCCCGGCAGGGACCAGCTATGGCTACACCTTC. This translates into CASSPPAGTSYGYTF.

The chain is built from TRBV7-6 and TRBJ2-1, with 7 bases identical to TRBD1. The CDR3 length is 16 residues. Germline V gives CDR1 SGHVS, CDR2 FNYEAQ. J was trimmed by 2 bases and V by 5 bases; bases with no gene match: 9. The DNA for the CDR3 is TGTGCCAGCAGCCCCCAGACAGGGAGCGCCTACAATGAGCAGTTCTTC. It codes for CASSPQTGSAYNEQFF.